Below are 9 T cell receptor beta chains sequenced from a single sample in a study of OX40 agonist ivuxolimab in advanced cancers. The method was immunoSEQ multiplex PCR; TCRdb's version includes in-frame clones alone and lacks a portion of them. The data hold approximately 28,000 clones, with more than 70% observed a single time. The material sequenced was CD4+ or CD8+ T cells sorted from blood, taken in a trial of the OX40 agonist ivuxolimab. The receptors come from an adult with an advanced solid tumor such as melanoma, head and neck, liver or kidney cancer.

The CDR3 sequence is CASSSSTVNQPQHF. In DNA form, the CDR3 reads TGTGCCAGCAGCAGTAGTACCGTCAATCAGCCCCAGCATTTT. The rearrangement links TRBV21-1 to TRBJ1-5. TRBV21-1 is noted as a pseudogene. The CDR3 loop spans 14 amino acids.

The chain employs TRBV7-9 and TRBJ2-3; no clear D gene. Trimming cost V 1 base and J 1 base, with 6 bases left between them. The germline CDR1 and CDR2 sequences are SEHNR and FQNEAQ (reference sequence). This CDR3 is 14 amino acids long. The CDR3 nucleotides are TGTGCCAGCAGCTTAGGTCGGGGCACAGATACGCAGTATTTT. Its protein product is CASSLGRGTDTQYF.

The rearrangement joins TRBV12-5 to TRBJ2-7; no firm D call. Germline V lookup: CDR1 LGHNT, CDR2 FRNRAP. This CDR3 has 13 amino acids. Trimming left V 8 bases short and J 0 bases short, with 11 bases between. Here the CDR3 DNA reads TGTGCTAGTAAGGCACCCGACTCCTACGAGCAGTACTTC. This codes for CASKAPDSYEQYF.

The chain is built from TRBV27 and TRBJ2-1, with D possibly matching TRBD2 (5 bases). Germline CDR1 and CDR2: MNHEY and SMNVEV (reference sequence). The length of the CDR3 is 14 residues. V dropped 2 bases and J dropped 8 bases, with 13 bases sitting between them. Here the CDR3 reads CASSLGVRVYEQFF. The DNA for the CDR3 is TGTGCCAGCAGTTTAGGGGTGAGGGTGTATGAGCAGTTCTTC.

Turning to this clone: Other nucleotide sequences in the sample specify the same CDR3. The CDR3 coding sequence is TGTGCCAGTAGTATAGGGAACACTGAAGCTTTCTTT. This encodes CASSIGNTEAFF. The J gene is TRBJ1-1, the V gene TRBV19; D unclear. The CDR3 runs 12 residues. From germline, CDR1 is LNHDA and CDR2 SQIVND (reference sequence). Deletions cut 1 base from V and 1 base from J, with 1 base between.

This clone was seen only once. The V and J genes are TRBV28 and TRBJ1-3, with D maybe TRBD1 (6 bases). The V end lost 5 bases, the J end lost 8 bases, and 19 bases lay between the germline ends. Germline CDR1 is MDHEN and CDR2 is SYDVKM. CDR3 length: 15 amino acids. This CDR3 is CASSTTHYRDYTIYF. The CDR3 DNA reads TGTGCCAGCAGTACCACACACTACAGGGACTACACCATATATTTT.

This clone turned up a few times. The chain links TRBV9 to TRBJ1-4; D is ambiguous. Trimming removed 4 bases from V and 0 bases from J, with 19 bases in between. This CDR3 contains 18 residues. Looked up from germline, CDR1 is SGDLS and CDR2 is YYNGEE. The CDR3: CASSPPGSAKTTNEKLFF. Here the CDR3 DNA reads TGTGCCAGCAGCCCCCCCGGGTCGGCCAAGACAACTAATGAAAAACTGTTTTTT.

The chain carries TRBV6-7 and TRBJ2-7; 7 bases line up with TRBD1. TRBV6-7 is annotated as an ORF whose role is uncertain. J lost 3 bases, V lost 5 bases, and 10 bases had no gene match. The CDR3 extends over 15 amino acids. The CDR3 is CASSTPTGSYYEQYF. The CDR3 bases are TGTGCCAGCAGTACCCCGACAGGGTCCTACTACGAGCAGTACTTC.

The CDR3 sequence: CASSRAGGPPDTQYF. In nucleotides, the CDR3 is TGTGCCAGCAGCCGAGCGGGAGGGCCCCCAGATACGCAGTATTTT. This chain links TRBV5-4 with TRBJ2-3, with 10 nucleotides matching TRBD2. The CDR3 has 15 residues. Germline CDR1 SGHNT, CDR2 YYREEE (reference sequence). J gave up 4 bases and V 4 bases, and 6 bases lay outside the gene matches.